The 21 T cell receptor beta chains below come from one sample, sequenced in a study of chemoradiotherapy in HPV16-positive cancers (dated by TCRdb to 2021 to 2024). The protocol used for the library was the immunoSEQ multiplex PCR assay. In its TCRdb copy, this immuneACCESS table keeps in-frame sequences only and misses some clones. Where compared with another copy, unresolved V genes explain less than half of these, and the others have no known cause. The sample data list about 7,800 clones, and around 62% of these were observed just once. 25% to 40% of the sample is taken by the ten largest. The material was obtained from a patient who underwent chemoradiotherapy. These receptors were obtained from a human donor with HPV-associated anogenital cancer.

This chain connects TRBV18 to TRBJ2-1, with a possible D match to TRBD2 (6 bases). The CDR3 is 17 amino acids. V gave up 4 bases and J gave up 5 bases, with 21 bases separating them. The germline V gene has CDR1 KGHSH and CDR2 LQKENI. The CDR3, as DNA: TGTGCCAGCTCACGGGACGCTTTAGCGGCGACAAACAATGAGCAGTTCTTC. Translating it yields CASSRDALAATNNEQFF.

The V call is TRBV19, the J call TRBJ2-7; 9 positions agree with TRBD1. The J segment lost 3 bases and the V segment lost 3 bases, leaving 6 bases of the junction unmatched. Germline V CDR1 and CDR2: LNHDA, SQIVND (reference sequence). CDR3 length: 15 amino acids. CDR3 bases: TGTGCCAGTAGTATCACAGGGGGCTCGGGCTACGAGCAGTACTTC. This sequence encodes CASSITGGSGYEQYF.

The chain has TRBV2 and TRBJ1-5; D remains ambiguous. Germline assignment: CDR1 SNHLY and CDR2 FYNNEI. The CDR3 contains 14 residues. V was pared by 3 bases and J by 3 bases, with 9 bases between. The chain's CDR3 is CASSEGSVNQPQHF. CDR3 DNA sequence: TGTGCCAGCAGTGAGGGGTCAGTCAATCAGCCCCAGCATTTT.

The chain couples TRBV19 to TRBJ1-1; D is uncertain. The CDR3 sequence is 14 residues long. V was pared by 7 bases and J by 0 bases, with 12 bases between. Germline V gene data show CDR1 as LNHDA and CDR2 as SQIVND (reference sequence). CDR3: CASIGMNMNTEAFF. CDR3 nucleotides: TGTGCCAGTATTGGGATGAACATGAACACTGAAGCTTTCTTT.

This clone has only a few counts. This chain joins TRBV7-2 and TRBJ1-5, with TRBD1 identical over 7 bases. The germline CDR1 and CDR2 sequences are SGHTA and FQGNSA. This CDR3 has 15 amino acids. V trimming: 5 bases; J trimming: 4 bases; junction bases outside the gene matches: 8. CDR3 DNA sequence: TGTGCCAGCAGCCTAATCGGGACAGAGAATCAGCCCCAGCATTTT. Translating it yields CASSLIGTENQPQHF.

The rearrangement joins TRBV7-2 to TRBJ2-1; 9 bases fit TRBD1. The CDR3 covers 16 residues. Germline values: CDR1 SGHTA, CDR2 FQGNSA. J lost 7 bases, V lost 0 bases, and 7 bases had no gene match. The CDR3 loop is CASSLAYRGRGNEQFF. CDR3 DNA: TGTGCCAGCAGCTTAGCCTACAGGGGGCGCGGGAATGAGCAGTTCTTC.

This clone was observed a handful of times. The V call is TRBV27, the J call TRBJ2-7; D is perhaps TRBD1 (6 bases). This CDR3 region has 16 residues. Trimming shortened V by 0 bases and J by 2 bases, and 14 bases separated the two germline ends. Germline V gene lookup returns CDR1 MNHEY and CDR2 SMNVEV (reference sequence). In nucleotides, the CDR3 is TGTGCCAGCAGTTTATCCCTGGGGGCAATCACCTACGAGCAGTACTTC. Translation: CASSLSLGAITYEQYF.

The V call is TRBV27, the J call TRBJ1-2; no clear D gene. CDR3 length: 13 residues. From germline, CDR1 is MNHEY and CDR2 SMNVEV (reference sequence). Trimming took off 3 bases at V and 7 bases at J, with 12 bases between the two ends. This chain's CDR3 is CASSFRSLGGYTF. DNA for the CDR3: TGTGCCAGCAGTTTTCGCAGCCTTGGTGGCTACACCTTC.

The chain couples TRBV5-1 to TRBJ2-2; D ambiguous. Germline V gene sequence: CDR1 SGHRS, CDR2 YFSETQ. V was shortened by 4 bases and J by 2 bases, with 6 bases between the two germline ends. The CDR3 runs to 13 residues. DNA of the CDR3: TGCGCCAGCAGCAGGGAAAACACCGGGGAGCTGTTTTTT. Protein sequence: CASSRENTGELFF.

V and J are TRBV18 and TRBJ2-2; no clear D gene. Trimming took off 2 bases at V and 3 bases at J, with 7 bases between the two ends. The germline V gene has CDR1 KGHSH and CDR2 LQKENI. The CDR3 consists of 14 residues. This CDR3 reads CASSPFVDTGELFF. The CDR3 nucleotides read TGTGCCAGCTCACCATTCGTGGACACCGGGGAGCTGTTTTTT.

This clone was seen a handful of times. The gene calls are TRBV25-1 and TRBJ1-5, with 7 bases that match TRBD1. The length of the CDR3 is 14 residues. The germline V gene encodes CDR1 MGHDK and CDR2 SYGVNS. V lost 6 bases and J lost 2; bases outside the gene matches: 4. The CDR3 spells CASSPDRGNQPQHF. CDR3 DNA: TGTGCCAGCAGCCCCGACAGGGGCAATCAGCCCCAGCATTTT.

J is TRBJ1-2 and V is TRBV11-3; D call uncertain. With 4 bases removed from V and 8 bases from J, the gap between germline ends came to 14 bases. Germline V lookup: CDR1 SGHNT, CDR2 YENEEA. The CDR3 length is 13 residues. Here the CDR3 reads CASSWRDPEGYTF. In DNA form, the CDR3 reads TGTGCCAGCAGCTGGAGGGATCCAGAAGGCTACACCTTC.

The J gene is TRBJ1-4, the V gene TRBV5-1; no firm D call. V lost 0 bases, J lost 5 bases, and 5 bases lay in between. This CDR3 comprises 13 residues. The germline CDR1 and CDR2 sequences are SGHRS and YFSETQ. This CDR3 reads CASSLGGNEKLFF. In DNA form, the CDR3 reads TGCGCCAGCAGCTTGGGCGGGAATGAAAAACTGTTTTTT.

This clone has just a few counts. The V gene is TRBV29-1, the J gene TRBJ1-5; unclear D gene. The CDR3 spans 12 residues. V was cut by 7 bases and J by 8 bases, with 15 bases left in between. Per germline, CDR1 SQVTM and CDR2 ANQGSEA. This chain's CDR3 is CSASNLEEPQHF. The CDR3 DNA is TGCAGCGCCAGTAATCTTGAGGAGCCCCAGCATTTT.

V is TRBV2 and J is TRBJ2-3; D assignment may be TRBD1 or TRBD2 (6 bases each). The CDR3 has 15 residues. Germline CDR1 and CDR2: SNHLY and FYNNEI. Trimming removed 0 bases at V and 4 bases at J, with 11 bases between. CDR3: CASSEALGGPDTQYF. CDR3 DNA sequence: TGTGCCAGCAGTGAAGCGCTTGGGGGGCCAGATACGCAGTATTTT.

The chain carries TRBV2 and TRBJ1-5; D is undetermined. Germline V CDR1 and CDR2: SNHLY, FYNNEI. V shed 2 bases and J shed 4 bases, with 12 bases lying between them. The CDR3 loop spans 15 amino acids. Here the CDR3 reads CASSEQDLLNQPQHF. DNA for the CDR3: TGTGCCAGCAGTGAACAGGATCTCCTTAATCAGCCCCAGCATTTT.

V and J are TRBV18 and TRBJ2-3; 8 positions agree with TRBD2. J gave up 2 bases and V 6 bases, and 7 bases lay outside the gene matches. Germline V CDR1 and CDR2: KGHSH, LQKENI. The CDR3 loop spans 15 amino acids. The CDR3 DNA follows: TGTGCCAGCTCGCTGACTAGCGATGCCACAGATACGCAGTATTTT. This encodes CASSLTSDATDTQYF.

This clone showed up just a few times. This sequence joins TRBV9 and TRBJ2-3, with TRBD2 identical over 13 bases. The CDR3 has 16 residues. V lost 2 bases to trimming and J lost 4 bases; unmatched junction nucleotides: 4. CDR1 SGDLS and CDR2 YYNGEE come from the germline V gene. This CDR3 reads CASSVTSGRRADTQYF. Here the CDR3 DNA reads TGTGCCAGCAGCGTGACTAGCGGGAGGAGGGCAGATACGCAGTATTTT.

The genes are TRBV5-1 and TRBJ2-3, with 10 bases lining up with TRBD2. V was clipped by 0 bases and J by 5 bases; unmatched bases: 3. Germline CDR1 and CDR2: SGHRS and YFSETQ. The CDR3 consists of 15 residues. DNA for the CDR3: TGCGCCAGCAGCTTGGCTAGCGGGAGAATAGATACGCAGTATTTT. It translates to CASSLASGRIDTQYF. Supplemented by reference TRBV5-1 and TRBJ2-3, the full variable domain reads KAGVTQTPRYLIKTRGQQVTLSCSPISGHRSVSWYQQTPGQGLQFLFEYFSETQRNKGNFPGRFSGRQFSNSRSEMNVSTLELGDSALYLCASSLASGRIDTQYFGPGTRLTVL.

The V call is TRBV4-3, the J call TRBJ1-4; possible D gene TRBD1, 6 bases. Trimming took 4 bases from V and 4 from J, leaving 13 bases between them. Germline CDR1 is LGHNA and CDR2 is YSLEER. The length of the CDR3 is 15 residues. This CDR3 reads CASSPGGRGNEKLFF. Written as DNA, the CDR3 is TGCGCCAGCAGCCCCGGTGGCAGGGGTAATGAAAAACTGTTTTTT.

The chain carries TRBV5-4 and TRBJ1-1; TRBD1 matches at 7 bases. Germline CDR1 and CDR2: SGHNT and YYREEE (reference sequence). V trimming: 5 bases; J trimming: 0 bases; junction bases outside the gene matches: 7. The CDR3 has 15 amino acids. The CDR3 coding sequence is TGTGCCAGCAGACCAGGACAGGTCATGAACACTGAAGCTTTCTTT. Its translation is CASRPGQVMNTEAFF.